This T cell receptor (beta chain) was sequenced in a study of human T cells and chemical hapten exposure. Looking at the study overall: The upper back received 0.01% DPC by patch testing, with results read at 6 days.

Study-wide points: Positive correlation was observed between PT1 expanded TCR counts and patch test score.

This clonotype was seen repeatedly, ten times or more. What it binds is not known. TCRdb ran MiXCR on the RACE reads and lists one entry per CDR3 protein. The data contain 95,000 to 150,000 distinct CDR3 sequences, 13% of them singletons. Germline assignment: CDR1 SGHNT and CDR2 YYREEE (reference sequence). CDR3 length equals 13 residues. J gave up 3 bases and V 4 bases, and 4 bases lay outside the gene matches. Noted time point: pre-sensitization, week 0. The treatment here: therapeutic diphenylcyclopropenone sensitization with weekly scalp DPC. Unseparated into fractions, whole blood served as the source from which total RNA was extracted.

Specimen: whole blood, collected in connection with sensitization to the hapten diphenylcyclopropenone (DPC). V is TRBV5-4 and J is TRBJ2-7; 7 bases fit TRBD1. The sequence was obtained from a woman in her late teens or twenties with alopecia areata. Some clones in this sample may be carry-over from other donors' samples. DNA of the CDR3: TGTGCCAGCAGCAGGAACAGGGGCTACGAGCAGTACTTC. Amino acids: CASSRNRGYEQYF.